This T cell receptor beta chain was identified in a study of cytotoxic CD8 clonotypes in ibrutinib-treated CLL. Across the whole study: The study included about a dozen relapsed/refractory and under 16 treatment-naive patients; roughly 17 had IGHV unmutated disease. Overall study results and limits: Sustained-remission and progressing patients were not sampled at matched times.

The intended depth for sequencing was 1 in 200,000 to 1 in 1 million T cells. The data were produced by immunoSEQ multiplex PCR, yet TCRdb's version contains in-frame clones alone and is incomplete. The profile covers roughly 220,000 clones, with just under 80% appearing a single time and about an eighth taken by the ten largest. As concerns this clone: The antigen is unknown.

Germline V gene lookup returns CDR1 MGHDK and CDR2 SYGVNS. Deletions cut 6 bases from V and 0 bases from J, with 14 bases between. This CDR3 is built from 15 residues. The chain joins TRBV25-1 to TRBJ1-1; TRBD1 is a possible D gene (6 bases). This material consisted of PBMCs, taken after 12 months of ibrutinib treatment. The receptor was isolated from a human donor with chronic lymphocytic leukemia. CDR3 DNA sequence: TGTGCCAGCAGGGTGGGAGGGGGAATGAACACTGAAGCTTTCTTT. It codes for CASRVGGGMNTEAFF.